Below are 20 T cell receptor beta chains sequenced from a single sample in a study of CD8 T cells in ankylosing spondylitis. Via MiXCR, TCRdb re-called the 5' RACE reads, giving one row per CDR3 protein. The repertoire consists of under 450,000 distinct CDR3 sequences, with approximately 22% occurring once and the leading ten covering over 10%. Sequencing was performed on blood, either unsorted or a sorted T cell fraction (not recorded which). Every receptor here comes from a male donor with ankylosing spondylitis or in good health (not recorded which).

This clonotype was counted between two and nine times. This sequence joins TRBV4-2 and TRBJ2-1, with unresolved D. CDR1 is LGHNA, CDR2 YNFKEQ, per germline. V was clipped by 8 bases and J by 0 bases, with 14 bases between them. The CDR3 spans 15 residues. The CDR3 region is CASGPTDSSYNEQFF. CDR3 nucleotide sequence: TGTGCCAGCGGCCCCACAGATAGCTCCTACAATGAGCAGTTCTTC.

A few counts support this clonotype. This chain links TRBV12-3 or TRBV12-4 with TRBJ2-2, with 9 bases identical to TRBD2. Trimming removed 6 bases from V and 4 bases from J; junction bases left unmatched: 9. CDR3 size: 16 residues. The CDR3 is CASSPTWTSVTGELFF. CDR3 sequence (DNA): TGTGCCAGCAGCCCGACCTGGACTAGCGTCACCGGGGAGCTGTTTTTT.

The CDR3 nucleotides read TGTGCCAGCAGCCCAGGACAGGCGTACCAAGAGACCCAGTACTTC. It codes for CASSPGQAYQETQYF. This chain links TRBV7-9 with TRBJ2-5, with 7 positions matching TRBD1. Germline loops: CDR1 SEHNR, CDR2 FQNEAQ (reference sequence). This CDR3 spans 15 amino acids. The V segment lost 5 bases and the J segment 0 bases; nucleotides outside the gene matches: 6.

In DNA form, the CDR3 reads TGTGCCAGCAGTGAATGGGAGGTTCCGACCTACGAGCAGTACTTC. It encodes CASSEWEVPTYEQYF. The V gene is TRBV6-1, the J gene TRBJ2-7; D may be TRBD2 (6 bases). The ends were cut back, 2 bases at V and 2 bases at J, with 13 bases in the middle. The CDR3 contains 15 residues. CDR1 MNHNS and CDR2 SASEGT come from the germline V gene.

This clonotype was seen only a few times. The J gene is TRBJ2-1, the V gene TRBV13; 12 nucleotides line up with TRBD2. CDR3 length: 13 amino acids. V trimming: 5 bases; J trimming: 10 bases; junction bases outside the gene matches: 3. Germline V lookup: CDR1 PRHDT, CDR2 FYEKMQ (reference sequence). CDR3 protein: CASSPGLAGEQFF. Here the CDR3 DNA reads TGTGCCAGCAGCCCAGGACTAGCGGGGGAGCAGTTCTTC.

The gene calls are TRBV12-3 or TRBV12-4 and TRBJ2-5; 7 nucleotides match TRBD2. With V trimmed by 5 bases and J by 1 base, 4 bases remained unmatched. This CDR3 is 14 amino acids long. CDR3 DNA: TGTGCCAGCAGTACAGCGGGGATCCAAGAGACCCAGTACTTC. As protein: CASSTAGIQETQYF.

The chain uses TRBV7-9 and TRBJ2-1, with TRBD2 matching 10 bases. Germline V gene lookup returns CDR1 SEHNR and CDR2 FQNEAQ (reference sequence). This CDR3 spans 16 amino acids. V was clipped by 9 bases and J by 2 bases; unmatched bases: 10. CDR3 DNA: TGTGCCAGGGGCCCCGGGCTAGCGGGGGCCTACAATGAGCAGTTCTTC. The encoded protein is CARGPGLAGAYNEQFF.

In this sample, this clonotype turned up many times. The chain joins TRBV12-3 or TRBV12-4 to TRBJ2-6; a possible D gene is TRBD1 (6 bases). This CDR3 contains 16 residues. V shed 9 bases and J shed 0 bases, with 15 bases lying between them. The CDR3 bases are TGTGCCAGGACCGTGGACAGACACTCTGGGGCCAACGTCCTGACTTTC. It translates to CARTVDRHSGANVLTF.

Only one count was recorded for this clonotype. This rearrangement joins TRBV11-1 to TRBJ2-1; 7 bases match TRBD2. CDR3 length: 18 amino acids. CDR1 SGHAT and CDR2 FQDESV come from the germline V gene (reference sequence). With V trimmed by 0 bases and J by 0 bases, 8 bases remained unmatched. In DNA, the CDR3 is TGTGCCAGCAGCTTAGCCTGGGTAGCGGGTAGCTCCTACAATGAGCAGTTCTTC. It is translated as CASSLAWVAGSSYNEQFF. Filled out from reference TRBV11-1 and TRBJ2-1, the complete variable domain reads EAEVAQSPRYKITEKSQAVAFWCDPISGHATLYWYRQILGQGPELLVQFQDESVVDDSQLPKDRFSAERLKGVDSTLKIQPAELGDSAMYLCASSLAWVAGSSYNEQFFGPGTRLTVL.

This clonotype came up many times. CDR3 loop: CSVEGSSRGQGEAFF. Written as DNA, the CDR3 is TGCAGCGTTGAAGGTTCGTCTCGGGGACAGGGGGAAGCTTTCTTT. The chain is built from TRBV29-1 and TRBJ1-1, with TRBD1 identical over 10 bases. Looked up from germline, CDR1 is SQVTM and CDR2 is ANQGSEA. The CDR3 is 15 amino acids. The J segment lost 8 bases and the V segment lost 1 base, leaving 10 bases of the junction unmatched.

This chain connects TRBV5-1 to TRBJ2-1, with 12 bases fitting TRBD1. CDR1 and CDR2 (germline): SGHRS, YFSETQ. V lost 6 bases to trimming and J lost 1 base; unmatched junction nucleotides: 11. CDR3 length: 18 amino acids. The CDR3 sequence is CASNPGTGGHISYNEQFF. DNA for the CDR3: TGCGCCAGCAACCCCGGGACAGGGGGCCATATTTCCTACAATGAGCAGTTCTTC.

A few counts support this clonotype. This chain connects TRBV4-1 to TRBJ1-3; no reliable D call. Trimming took off 1 base at V and 3 bases at J, with 7 bases between the two ends. The CDR3 loop spans 14 amino acids. CDR1 is MGHRA, CDR2 YSYEKL, per germline. CDR3: CASSQGQNGNTIYF. CDR3 sequence (DNA): TGCGCCAGCAGCCAAGGTCAAAATGGAAACACCATATATTTT.

This clonotype was observed a few times. The chain couples TRBV4-2 to TRBJ2-5; D is perhaps TRBD2 (5 bases). The CDR3 consists of 14 residues. Trimming shortened V by 5 bases and J by 5 bases, and 15 bases separated the two germline ends. Looked up from germline, CDR1 is LGHNA and CDR2 is YNFKEQ. The CDR3 coding sequence is TGTGCCAGCAGCGGAATCGGGGAGCGGGAGACCCAGTACTTC. Protein product: CASSGIGERETQYF.

Ten or more counts support this clonotype. The chain is built from TRBV19 and TRBJ2-3; tentative D call: TRBD1 (6 bases). CDR3 size: 15 residues. CDR1 and CDR2 from the germline V gene are LNHDA and SQIVND (reference sequence). The ends were cut back, 7 bases at V and 2 bases at J, with 16 bases in the middle. The CDR3 loop reads CASTVSTGYTDTQYF. DNA of the CDR3: TGTGCCAGTACCGTTTCGACAGGATACACAGATACGCAGTATTTT.

This sequence joins TRBV3-1 and TRBJ2-2; D unresolved. The CDR3 covers 15 residues. Germline-derived CDR1 and CDR2 are LGHDT and YNNKEL (reference sequence). Trimming shortened V by 2 bases and J by 0 bases, and 7 bases separated the two germline ends. The CDR3 DNA sequence: TGTGCCAGCAGCCAAACCTTGACGAACACCGGGGAGCTGTTTTTT. It is translated as CASSQTLTNTGELFF.

This clonotype appeared a few times. The V call is TRBV11-2, the J call TRBJ2-7, with 7 bases lining up with TRBD1. This CDR3 spans 15 amino acids. Germline trimming cut 4 bases from V and 0 bases from J; bases unmatched to any gene: 6. Germline CDR1 SGHAT, CDR2 FQNNGV. CDR3 nucleotide sequence: TGTGCCAGCAGCTGGGGACAGTTTGGCTCCTACGAGCAGTACTTC. It specifies CASSWGQFGSYEQYF. Full variable domain (missing parts from reference TRBV11-2 and TRBJ2-7): EAGVAQSPRYKIIEKRQSVAFWCNPISGHATLYWYQQILGQGPKLLIQFQNNGVVDDSQLPKDRFSAERLKGVDSTLKIQPAKLEDSAVYLCASSWGQFGSYEQYFGPGTRLTVT.

This clonotype was counted a few times. The CDR3 coding sequence is TGTGCCAGCAGTGAAGGGGTGACAGGGGGCTACGAGCAGTACTTC. Its translation: CASSEGVTGGYEQYF. The chain joins TRBV2 to TRBJ2-7; TRBD1 agrees at 9 bases. Germline trimming cut 1 base from V and 3 bases from J; bases unmatched to any gene: 4. The CDR3 runs to 15 residues. Germline assignment: CDR1 SNHLY and CDR2 FYNNEI.

The rearrangement uses TRBV30 and TRBJ2-3; no definite D call. CDR1 is GTSNPN and CDR2 is SVGIG in the germline V gene (reference sequence). The CDR3 runs to 14 residues. The V end lost 2 bases, the J end lost 2 bases, and 11 bases lay between the germline ends. The CDR3 loop is CAWSLGPLTDTQYF. DNA of the CDR3: TGTGCCTGGAGTCTTGGGCCGCTCACAGATACGCAGTATTTT.

J is TRBJ1-5 and V is TRBV19; perhaps TRBD1 as D (5 bases). V was clipped by 11 bases and J by 0 bases, with 11 bases between them. The CDR3 covers 13 residues. Germline V gene lookup returns CDR1 LNHDA and CDR2 SQIVND (reference sequence). CDR3 in DNA: TGTGCCGCCGGACAATATAGCAATCAGCCCCAGCATTTT. As protein: CAAGQYSNQPQHF.

In this sample, this clonotype turned up a few times. The chain has TRBV12-3 or TRBV12-4 and TRBJ2-7; 11 nucleotides align to TRBD1. Unmatched junction bases numbered 8, after V lost 4 bases and J lost 3 bases. CDR3 length: 16 amino acids. The CDR3: CASSSKTGTGGYEQYF. CDR3 sequence (DNA): TGTGCCAGCAGTTCCAAGACCGGGACAGGGGGCTACGAGCAGTACTTC.